Listed here are 26 T cell receptor beta chains from one sample, sequenced in a study of cytomegalovirus exposure and HLA in healthy donors. 60 Vbeta and 13 Jbeta primers were used in PCR. Clones were sequenced by immunoSEQ multiplex PCR, and TCRdb holds only the in-frame ones, with some missing. The profile covers 160,000 or so clones, with roughly 88% appearing a single time and over 1.5% taken by the ten largest. The sample comprised PBMCs. All receptors derive from a woman aged 18-29 years in good health and CMV-seronegative.

This chain connects TRBV13 to TRBJ1-1; a weak D match, TRBD1 (5 bases). This CDR3 comprises 15 residues. Germline V gene sequence: CDR1 PRHDT, CDR2 FYEKMQ (reference sequence). V was pared by 3 bases and J by 0 bases, with 11 bases between. The DNA of the CDR3 is TGTGCCAGCAGCTTTCTTGCGGGGCTGAACACTGAAGCTTTCTTT. Its protein product is CASSFLAGLNTEAFF.

The J gene is TRBJ2-6, the V gene TRBV28; 8 nucleotides align to TRBD1. V shed 8 bases, J shed 1 base, and the junction held 16 bases outside the gene matches. Germline CDR1 MDHEN, CDR2 SYDVKM. The CDR3 is 19 residues long. The CDR3 here is CASVLRTGGEPSGANVLTF. The CDR3 DNA reads as TGTGCCAGCGTCCTCCGCACAGGGGGTGAGCCATCTGGGGCCAACGTCCTGACTTTC.

As DNA, the CDR3 is TGTGCCAGCCGGACTACCGGAGGGAATGAGCAGTTCTTC. Its translation is CASRTTGGNEQFF. The V and J genes are TRBV6-5 and TRBJ2-1; perhaps TRBD2 as D (6 bases). Germline lookup yields CDR1 MNHEY and CDR2 SVGAGI. Trimming pared 8 bases from V and 7 bases from J, leaving 15 bases between. The CDR3 is 13 amino acids.

The V and J genes are TRBV19 and TRBJ1-5, with D perhaps matching TRBD1 (6 bases). The CDR3 totals 12 residues. Trimming cost V 10 bases and J 7 bases, with 14 bases left between them. Germline CDR1 LNHDA, CDR2 SQIVND (reference sequence). The CDR3 DNA is TGTGCCACAGGCAGGGGAAACCAGCCCCAGCATTTT. Protein product: CATGRGNQPQHF. The full variable domain, in which reference TRBV19 and TRBJ1-5 provide the parts outside the CDR3, is DGGITQSPKYLFRKEGQNVTLSCEQNLNHDAMYWYRQDPGQGLRLIYYSQIVNDFQKGDIAEGYSVSREKKESFPLTVTSAQKNPTAFYLCATGRGNQPQHFGDGTRLSIL.

This clone was recorded only once. This chain connects TRBV18 to TRBJ1-2; D is undetermined. This CDR3 has 14 amino acids. V shed 6 bases and J shed 1 base, with 12 bases lying between them. Germline-derived CDR1 and CDR2 are KGHSH and LQKENI. In DNA, the CDR3 is TGTGCCAGCTCTCCTATCACTGTTAACTATGGCTACACCTTC. It encodes CASSPITVNYGYTF.

The rearrangement joins TRBV29-1 to TRBJ1-4; D gene unclear. The CDR3 loop spans 19 amino acids. Germline assignment: CDR1 SQVTM and CDR2 ANQGSEA. The V end lost 0 bases, the J end lost 5 bases, and 25 bases lay between the germline ends. CDR3 DNA: TGCAGCGTTGAAGATGGTACCTCCGAGCGCAACCTCCTCAATGAAAAACTGTTTTTT. Translating it yields CSVEDGTSERNLLNEKLFF.

The chain combines TRBV28 with TRBJ2-3; tentative D call: TRBD1 (6 bases). The germline V gene encodes CDR1 MDHEN and CDR2 SYDVKM. Trimming left V 6 bases short and J 2 bases short, with 15 bases between. CDR3 size: 15 residues. The DNA of the CDR3 is TGTGCCAGCAGCCGCCAACAGGGAAACACAGATACGCAGTATTTT. Translation gives CASSRQQGNTDTQYF.

This rearrangement joins TRBV4-1 to TRBJ1-4; a weak D match, TRBD1 (5 bases). Germline assignment: CDR1 MGHRA and CDR2 YSYEKL. The CDR3 has 18 amino acids. V shed 4 bases and J shed 4 bases, with 22 bases lying between them. CDR3: CASSPLGRPGGHNEKLFF. CDR3 sequence (DNA): TGCGCCAGCAGCCCCCTAGGCCGGCCCGGGGGTCATAATGAAAAACTGTTTTTT.

This clone came up a few times. The CDR3 DNA is TGTGCCAGCAGCTTGGGGACAGGGGGCGCTTCCGGAAACACCATATATTTT. Its protein is CASSLGTGGASGNTIYF. The chain has TRBV5-4 and TRBJ1-3; TRBD1 matches at 11 bases. V trimming: 0 bases; J trimming: 4 bases; junction bases outside the gene matches: 6. The CDR3 is 17 amino acids. CDR1 is SGHNT, CDR2 YYREEE, per germline (reference sequence).

The V gene is TRBV10-3, the J gene TRBJ2-7, with 7 bases that match TRBD1. V lost 2 bases and J lost 4; bases outside the gene matches: 2. The length of the CDR3 is 13 residues. CDR1 and CDR2 (germline): ENHRY, SYGVKD. CDR3 sequence: CAISETGDYEQYF. Written as DNA, the CDR3 is TGTGCCATCAGTGAGACAGGGGATTACGAGCAGTACTTC.

The rearrangement uses TRBV2 and TRBJ2-1; 9 nucleotides line up with TRBD1. This CDR3 is 14 amino acids long. V lost 6 bases and J lost 5; bases outside the gene matches: 5. Germline CDR1 SNHLY, CDR2 FYNNEI. CDR3 amino acids: CASSLGQGDNEQFF. CDR3 coding DNA: TGTGCCAGCAGCCTGGGACAGGGCGACAATGAGCAGTTCTTC.

The chain has TRBV18 and TRBJ2-2; D gene ambiguous. The germline V gene encodes CDR1 KGHSH and CDR2 LQKENI. This CDR3 region has 12 residues. Trimming took off 1 base at V and 5 bases at J, with 2 bases between the two ends. DNA for the CDR3: TGTGCCAGCTCACCACTAACCGGGGAGCTGTTTTTT. It translates to CASSPLTGELFF.

The chain joins TRBV4-1 to TRBJ2-7; 8 positions agree with TRBD1. Germline CDR1 and CDR2: MGHRA and YSYEKL. CDR3 length: 14 amino acids. V gave up 5 bases and J gave up 6 bases; unmatched junction bases: 9. The CDR3 nucleotides read TGCGCCAGCAGCTTAGGACAGGGTTCGGTCGAGCAGTACTTC. Residues: CASSLGQGSVEQYF.

This chain joins TRBV5-1 and TRBJ2-7; 15 positions match TRBD2. V shed 4 bases, J shed 3 bases, and the junction held 8 bases outside the gene matches. The germline CDR1 and CDR2 sequences are SGHRS and YFSETQ. The CDR3 length is 17 residues. CDR3 region: CASSPGLAGGILYEQYF. CDR3 nucleotides: TGCGCCAGCAGCCCAGGACTAGCGGGGGGGATTCTCTACGAGCAGTACTTC.

This clone was found once. The chain recombines TRBV6-4 with TRBJ2-1; TRBD2 matches 7 bases. The CDR3 extends over 17 amino acids. Losses at the gene ends were 7 bases for V and 5 bases for J; bases not matched to a gene: 17. CDR1 is MRHNA and CDR2 is SNTAGT in the germline V gene. CDR3 region: CASTREDGDFSNNEQFF. In DNA form, the CDR3 reads TGTGCCAGCACACGGGAGGACGGGGACTTTAGTAACAATGAGCAGTTCTTC.

The rearrangement uses TRBV5-1 and TRBJ1-2, with 7 bases lining up with TRBD1. CDR1 and CDR2 from the germline V gene are SGHRS and YFSETQ. Trimming removed 4 bases from V and 3 bases from J; junction bases left unmatched: 12. The CDR3 sequence is 16 residues long. The CDR3 reads CASSGRDSTQYYGYTF. In DNA form, the CDR3 reads TGCGCCAGCAGCGGGCGGGACAGTACCCAGTACTATGGCTACACCTTC.

This clone was counted only a few times. The rearrangement links TRBV5-1 to TRBJ2-2; 7 bases map to TRBD2. The CDR3 totals 14 residues. From germline, CDR1 is SGHRS and CDR2 YFSETQ. Trimming cost V 0 bases and J 7 bases; bases outside gene matches: 3. The CDR3 DNA reads TGCGCCAGCAGCTTGGATGGCGGGGGCGGGGAGCTGTTTTTT. Translated, it gives CASSLDGGGGELFF.

This chain links TRBV5-4 with TRBJ2-3; tentative D call: TRBD2 (6 bases). Trimming shortened V by 4 bases and J by 0 bases, and 15 bases separated the two germline ends. In germline, CDR1 is SGHNT, CDR2 YYREEE (reference sequence). The CDR3 totals 16 residues. CDR3 DNA: TGTGCCAGCAGCACCGGGGACTTCCCTAGCACAGATACGCAGTATTTT. It specifies CASSTGDFPSTDTQYF.

This clone was found a few times. The chain has TRBV7-8 and TRBJ2-7; D unresolved. The CDR3 extends over 12 amino acids. The germline V gene encodes CDR1 SGHVS and CDR2 FQNEAQ. Trimming stripped 1 base from V and 4 bases from J, with 5 bases between. As DNA, the CDR3 is TGTGCCAGCAGCTTAGGGGCATACGAGCAGTACTTC. Translated, it gives CASSLGAYEQYF. The full variable domain, with the rest looked up from reference TRBV7-8 and TRBJ2-7, is GAGVSQSPRYKVAKRGQDVALRCDPISGHVSLFWYQQALGQGPEFLTYFQNEAQLDKSGLPSDRFFAERPEGSVSTLKIQRTQQEDSAVYLCASSLGAYEQYFGPGTRLTVT.

This clone was observed once. The chain combines TRBV19 with TRBJ1-1, with 8 bases matching TRBD1. This CDR3 region has 15 residues. J lost 4 bases, V lost 9 bases, and 13 bases had no gene match. CDR1 LNHDA and CDR2 SQIVND come from the germline V gene (reference sequence). DNA for the CDR3: TGTGCCAGCAACCGACAGGGGACGAGTTTCACTGAAGCTTTCTTT. Translation: CASNRQGTSFTEAFF.

This sequence joins TRBV7-8 and TRBJ1-4, with 8 nucleotides matching TRBD1. Germline trimming cut 5 bases from V and 7 bases from J; bases unmatched to any gene: 6. CDR1 is SGHVS, CDR2 FQNEAQ, per germline. This CDR3 is 14 amino acids long. CDR3 region: CASSQGQAGEKLFF. In nucleotides, the CDR3 is TGTGCCAGCAGCCAGGGACAGGCGGGTGAAAAACTGTTTTTT. Together with reference TRBV7-8 and TRBJ1-4, the CDR3 gives the full variable domain: GAGVSQSPRYKVAKRGQDVALRCDPISGHVSLFWYQQALGQGPEFLTYFQNEAQLDKSGLPSDRFFAERPEGSVSTLKIQRTQQEDSAVYLCASSQGQAGEKLFFGSGTQLSVL.

J is TRBJ2-5 and V is TRBV5-4; 12 bases line up with TRBD2. CDR3 size: 15 residues. V gave up 5 bases and J gave up 2 bases; unmatched junction bases: 4. Germline loops: CDR1 SGHNT, CDR2 YYREEE (reference sequence). In DNA form, the CDR3 reads TGTGCCAGCAGGGCTGGACTAGCGGGGCAAGAGACCCAGTACTTC. Its translation: CASRAGLAGQETQYF.

This chain uses TRBV7-3 with TRBJ2-1; the match to TRBD1 covers 10 bases. Germline CDR1 reads SGHTA; CDR2 reads FQGTGA. The length of the CDR3 is 16 residues. The junction had 10 bases not matched to a gene; V was cut back by 4 bases and J by 7 bases. CDR3 in DNA: TGTGCCAGCAGCTACGAACGACAGGGGGCCCGGAATGAGCAGTTCTTC. Protein product: CASSYERQGARNEQFF.

The chain employs TRBV5-4 and TRBJ1-2; unclear D gene. The CDR3 is made up of 11 amino acids. CDR1 is SGHNT and CDR2 is YYREEE in the germline V gene (reference sequence). Between the trimmed V and J ends, which lost 6 bases and 4 bases, there was a span of 7 bases. The CDR3 nucleotides read TGTGCCAGCACAGAGGGCTATGGCTACACCTTC. This codes for CASTEGYGYTF.

This chain joins TRBV7-6 and TRBJ2-1; 9 bases are a match to TRBD1. The CDR3 loop spans 16 amino acids. Germline CDR1 is SGHVS and CDR2 is FNYEAQ. Trimming cost V 4 bases and J 7 bases; bases outside gene matches: 11. This CDR3 reads CASSSQGGTGRNEQFF. For the CDR3, the DNA is TGTGCCAGCAGCTCACAGGGGGGGACAGGGAGGAATGAGCAGTTCTTC.

In its sample, this clone was seen a few times. The chain carries TRBV7-9 and TRBJ2-1; D is unresolved. The V gene's germline CDR1 is SEHNR and CDR2 FQNEAQ (reference sequence). V lost 2 bases and J lost 5, with 13 bases in between. The CDR3 is 15 residues long. CDR3 residues: CASSLSGFRDNEQFF. CDR3 DNA: TGTGCCAGCAGCTTATCTGGGTTTCGGGACAATGAGCAGTTCTTC.